This is a list of T cell receptor beta chains from one sample in a study of CD4 T cells in relation to SARS-CoV-2 and coronaviruses. Produced via immunoSEQ multiplex PCR; TCRdb's table is partial and in-frame only. The sample includes about 19,000 clones, 75% to 85% of them seen just once. Their antigens remain unidentified. Sequencing was performed on CD4+ T cells from PBMCs, cultured in vitro. These receptors all stem from a human donor in good health. CDR3s leave out the opening cysteine and the closing phenylalanine or tryptophan. Fields, in order: V gene, CDR3 protein.

v_gene: TRBV7-9
CDR3aa: ASSLTNEAQSPLH

v_gene: TRBV13
CDR3aa: ASSLGRWDRGIYEQY

v_gene: TRBV6-5
CDR3aa: ASSGDRGYSEAF

v_gene: TRBV13
CDR3aa: ASSLAANTGELF

v_gene: TRBV7-9
CDR3aa: ASSSQGNTEAF

v_gene: TRBV2
CDR3aa: ASRAQGVETDTQY

v_gene: TRBV4-1
CDR3aa: ASAPSSATYNEQF

v_gene: TRBV7-2
CDR3aa: ASSLDHAAEQF

v_gene: TRBV4-1
CDR3aa: ASSQEDGWRGYT

v_gene: TRBV27
CDR3aa: ASSLRRVNTGELF

v_gene: TRBV4-3
CDR3aa: ASSQDGGAYNSPLH

v_gene: TRBV5-5
CDR3aa: ASRFLEGELF

v_gene: TRBV19
CDR3aa: ASRPQDTKTNQPQH

v_gene: TRBV28
CDR3aa: ASSYHQGFGANVLT

v_gene: TRBV5-6
CDR3aa: ASSRDGNYGYT

v_gene: TRBV7-2
CDR3aa: ASSLSTGGPYEQY

v_gene: TRBV3-1/TRBV3-2
CDR3aa: ASSRTGPYGYT

v_gene: TRBV4-3
CDR3aa: ASSRDASSGANVLT

v_gene: TRBV9
CDR3aa: ASSALSGGVQY

v_gene: TRBV14
CDR3aa: ASSQATGRYEQY

v_gene: TRBV30
CDR3aa: AWSGQVNTEAF

v_gene: TRBV11-2
CDR3aa: ASSLENTEAF

v_gene: TRBV7-2
CDR3aa: ASTPGQYNEQF

v_gene: TRBV18
CDR3aa: ASSVPGVRNIQY

v_gene: TRBV7-2
CDR3aa: ASSFFTDTQY

v_gene: TRBV4-1
CDR3aa: ASSQGRGAHNEQF

v_gene: TRBV12-3/TRBV12-4
CDR3aa: ASSPSSYGELF

v_gene: TRBV6-5
CDR3aa: ASSSHQGGNYGYT

v_gene: TRBV7-9
CDR3aa: ASSLSGGNTDTQY

v_gene: TRBV12-3/TRBV12-4
CDR3aa: ASSPRRDTQY

v_gene: TRBV30
CDR3aa: AWALGISGAIGELF

v_gene: TRBV21-1
CDR3aa: ASSKSRGTSSHEQY

v_gene: TRBV4-2
CDR3aa: ASSQERDTNYGYT

v_gene: TRBV28
CDR3aa: ASSFGTGAAYGYT

v_gene: TRBV5-8
CDR3aa: ASSLAGQPENIQY

v_gene: TRBV9
CDR3aa: ASSSSGPSRRGYT

v_gene: TRBV5-1
CDR3aa: ASSLFFGKVQETQY

v_gene: TRBV20-1
CDR3aa: SALDTGELF

v_gene: TRBV5-1
CDR3aa: ASSSRSSKEETQY

v_gene: TRBV4-1
CDR3aa: ASSQVIIVLRGRGLEKLF

v_gene: TRBV7-9
CDR3aa: ASSLDRAVGGEAF

v_gene: TRBV2
CDR3aa: ASSATVVTGANVLT

v_gene: TRBV10-3
CDR3aa: AISEGSQGGEQY

v_gene: TRBV11-2
CDR3aa: ASSEGTSTDTQY

v_gene: TRBV19
CDR3aa: ATSDAWVTYTQY

v_gene: TRBV2
CDR3aa: ASSLYGGMNTEAF

v_gene: TRBV7-7
CDR3aa: ASSLGENTDTQY

v_gene: TRBV5-1
CDR3aa: ASSGDADTQY

v_gene: TRBV6-5
CDR3aa: ASGLAVETDTQY

v_gene: TRBV7-9
CDR3aa: ASSLREGEKLF

v_gene: TRBV5-1
CDR3aa: ASRQHSGNTIY

v_gene: TRBV4-2
CDR3aa: ASSQASDRGLPGNTIY

v_gene: TRBV4-3
CDR3aa: ASSQVGLAGNNEQF